The T cell receptor beta chain described here comes from a study of T cell responses to AZD1222 COVID-19 vaccine. The analysis combined second doses at about 4 or about 12 weeks. TCRdb keeps only in-frame clones here, not all; method: immunoSEQ multiplex PCR. Of about 270,000 clones in the sample, around 92% were seen once. In germline, CDR1 is LNHDA, CDR2 SQIVND (reference sequence). The CDR3 contains 13 residues. The V end lost 3 bases, the J end lost 6 bases, and 11 bases lay between the germline ends. This sequence was found in an adult who received the AZD1222 COVID-19 vaccine. The chain links TRBV19 to TRBJ1-1, with a tentative D call TRBD1 (5 bases). The input for sequencing was peripheral blood, taken 28 days after the second AZD1222 dose. This chain's CDR3 is CASSMLRGAEAFF. The CDR3 bases are TGTGCCAGTAGTATGCTAAGGGGCGCTGAAGCTTTCTTT.